Detailed here is one T cell receptor (beta chain). Antigen: not known. Compared with germline, one end of the junction differs, possibly owing to a read error. This sample is drawn from a study of molecular identifiers for immune sequencing clone quantification. Broader study findings: A single cell's spiked Jurkat TCR RNA was reportedly detectable among under 1.1 million naive cells.

For naive CD8 T cells, sorting used the CD8+CD4-CCR7+CD45RA+ phenotype. From the PCR reads, TCRdb called clonotypes with MiXCR, one entry per CDR3 protein. The sample yields about half a million distinct CDR3 sequences, less than 30% seen once. The clonotype originates from a human donor in good health. Some libraries in this study had Jurkat cell RNA spiked in. Material for sequencing was naive CD8+ T cells from blood, with Jurkat cell RNA spiked in. Subset noted: FACS-sorted CD8+CD4-CCR7+CD45RA+ naive T cells.

DNA for the CDR3: TGCAGCGTTGAAGGTCATCCGGGGCGCTCCTACAATAAGCAGTTCTTC. Translating gives CSVEGHPGRSYNKQFF. The J gene is TRBJ2-1, the V gene TRBV29-1; D could derive from TRBD1 or TRBD2 (5 bases each). The germline V gene has CDR1 SQVTM and CDR2 ANQGSEA. CDR3 length: 16 amino acids.